This T cell receptor (beta chain) was documented in a study of T cell changes during pregnancy in multiple sclerosis. The table came from immunoSEQ multiplex PCR; TCRdb's copy has only in-frame clones and leaves some out. The table shows 45,000 to 60,000 clones, with more than 85% occurring only once. The V gene lost 6 bases and the J gene lost 1 base, with 12 bases spanning the gap. The germline CDR1 and CDR2 sequences are MNHEY and SMNVEV (reference sequence). The CDR3 contains 14 residues. The chain joins TRBV27 to TRBJ2-5; perhaps TRBD2 as D (6 bases). The receptor was derived from a female donor in good health, enrolled as a control in a pregnancy study. The material was peripheral blood, obtained after pregnancy. The CDR3 region has the DNA TGTGCCAGCAGCGTGGGAGGCTTCCAAGAGACCCAGTACTTC. Translating it yields CASSVGGFQETQYF.